One T cell receptor (beta chain) is described in this entry. In its sample, this clonotype was seen a few times. Its antigen has not been determined. One base away there is no much larger clone; base qualities are not given. Every donor was a healthy Caucasian. Three pairs of female monozygotic twins, all aged 18 to 29 years, were included in the twin cohort. Positive isolation kits from Invitrogen were used to isolate the CD4+ and CD8+ T cell populations. The data derive from a study of identical twins (TCRdb year 2016). Study-level background: To test whether fetal clonotypes persist, this study deep-sequenced TCR alpha and beta repertoires from monozygotic twins, from unrelated adults of various ages, and from cord blood. Replicate twin experiments were performed at different times using different library preparation protocols to rule out contamination.

V and J lose 5 bases and 7 bases, and a span of 15 bases separates them. Via the germline V gene, CDR1 is SGHAT and CDR2 FQNNGV. Its CDR3 holds 14 amino acids, cysteine through phenylalanine. The CDR3 DNA has 42 bases and is translated from base 1. Receptor libraries were prepared by 5' RACE. Sequencer: Illumina HiSeq 2000. Template switching added a universal primer binding site, and the final cDNA carried a unique molecular identifier that allowed TCR cDNA molecules to be counted accurately. First-strand cDNA for TCR alpha and beta chains was synthesized from specific primers in the conserved constant-segment region. To control for contamination, every cDNA library carried two barcodes: a SMART-Mk sample barcode plus Illumina barcodes. TruSeq adapter sequences along with Illumina sample barcodes were introduced in two successive PCR steps. The TCR alpha and beta cDNA libraries were sequenced on the Illumina HiSeq platform using custom primers. In the source study's methods: MiGEC processed the raw reads to extract unique molecular identifiers, while MiXCR was used to determine the CDR3 positions. For each individual, recombination models were inferred using an EM algorithm with the repgenHMM and IGoR tools. The analysis of shared clonotypes was done with the tcR package in R, with sharing normalized by the product of cloneset sizes. To study raw recombination without the effects of thymic and clonal selection, out-of-frame nonproductive sequences were analyzed. TCRdb reprocessed the public reads (quality trimming at Q25 with fastp, clone calling with MiXCR) and kept in-frame beta chains. Rows are combined by CDR3 protein, so each entry shows the most common genes and DNA. These V and J calls derive from TCRdb rather than the authors' analysis. The sample records just over 450,000 distinct CDR3 sequences, 12% to 15% of which are singletons. Approximately 0.52% of the sample goes to the ten largest clones.

Broader findings and caveats from the paper: Out-of-frame TCR alpha sequences shared between twins showed an excess of low generation-probability sequences compared with coincidental sharing between unrelated individuals. Because the same donors could not be followed over many years, conclusions were based on cross-sectional statistical analysis. Abundant cord blood beta clonotypes carried fewer insertions; young adult naive repertoires showed a weaker similar trend, while memory repertoires showed none. Zero-insertion analyses could be partly confounded by invariant T cells such as MAIT and iNKT, although diverse VJ usage argued against such confounding for most clonotypes. Out-of-frame TCR alpha sharing in monozygotic twins was systematically underestimated by recombination models, whereas sharing between unrelated individuals was in agreement with the recombination models. Excess twin sharing in beta out-of-frame sequences was weaker because fewer shared sequences lowered the signal-to-noise ratio.

This same sample was also part of a study on yellow fever vaccine responses in identical twins. The second study reports: The T cell response to vaccination in identical twins was reported by the authors to appear partly convergent and partly personalized. In the study, vaccine-responding T cell clones were precisely tracked in identical twins.

This sequence was found in a woman aged 18 to 35 in good health. Sequencing was carried out using CD4+ T cells sorted from blood. Recombination linked TRBV11-2 to TRBJ2-1, and perhaps TRBD1 as D gene, on 6 matching bases. The DNA sequence is as follows: TGTGCCAGCAGCGGCAGGGGCTTCGCAAATGAGCAGTTCTTC. It is translated as CASSGRGFANEQFF.